Each of the 15 T cell receptor beta chains below was sequenced from the same sample in a study of response to subunit inactivated influenza vaccine. TCRdb analysed the RT-PCR reads with MiXCR anew, one entry per CDR3 protein. The sample has over 750,000 distinct CDR3 sequences; less than 25% are singletons. The sample was PBMCs from blood, taken more than 4 days after vaccination. All receptors derive from a man between 50 and 59 years old who received an inactivated influenza vaccine.

V gene TRBV27 combines with J gene TRBJ2-5; the D gene is possibly TRBD2 (6 bases). The germline V and J ends were trimmed by 4 bases and 1 base, with 13 bases remaining between them. The germline V gene has CDR1 MNHEY and CDR2 SMNVEV (reference sequence). The CDR3 has 15 residues. The CDR3 loop is CASSSPGLIQETQYF. The CDR3 DNA is TGTGCCAGCAGTTCCCCGGGACTCATCCAAGAGACCCAGTACTTC.

The chain uses TRBV30 and TRBJ2-5; D uncertain. The CDR3 sequence is 14 residues long. The V gene's germline CDR1 is GTSNPN and CDR2 SVGIG (reference sequence). Trimming took 1 base from V and 0 from J, leaving 9 bases between them. The CDR3 coding sequence is TGTGCCTGGAGTGAGGGTACCCACCAAGAGACCCAGTACTTC. This sequence encodes CAWSEGTHQETQYF.

The chain has TRBV6-5 and TRBJ2-5; D perhaps matches TRBD2 (6 bases). CDR1 is MNHEY, CDR2 SVGAGI, per germline. This CDR3 comprises 14 residues. Trimming pared 2 bases from V and 7 bases from J, leaving 14 bases between. The CDR3 loop reads CASSYGVEGGTQYF. The CDR3 region has the DNA TGTGCCAGCAGTTACGGGGTAGAGGGAGGGACCCAGTACTTC.

This clonotype was found a few times. The chain uses TRBV24-1 and TRBJ2-1; 8 bases align to TRBD2. V shed 5 bases, J shed 1 base, and the junction held 3 bases outside the gene matches. CDR3 length equals 15 residues. Germline V gene lookup returns CDR1 KGHDR and CDR2 SFDVKD. CDR3 protein: CATSVSGVSYNEQFF. The DNA for the CDR3 is TGTGCCACCAGTGTTAGCGGGGTTTCCTACAATGAGCAGTTCTTC.

The V call is TRBV20-1, the J call TRBJ2-1, with TRBD2 identical over 8 bases. This CDR3 contains 13 residues. The germline V gene has CDR1 DFQATT and CDR2 SNEGSKA (reference sequence). V shed 4 bases, J shed 8 bases, and the junction held 7 bases outside the gene matches. CDR3 DNA: TGCAGTGCTAACCCGACAGCGGGAGATGAGCAGTTCTTC. It codes for CSANPTAGDEQFF.

This chain uses TRBV12-3 or TRBV12-4 with TRBJ1-4; perhaps TRBD1 as D (5 bases). The V and J ends lost 7 bases and 8 bases respectively, with 14 bases between them. This CDR3 comprises 13 residues. The CDR3: CASTGAEGEKLFF. CDR3 DNA: TGTGCCAGCACCGGGGCCGAGGGGGAAAAACTGTTTTTT.

The rearrangement joins TRBV11-1 to TRBJ2-3; tentative D call: TRBD2 (6 bases). CDR3 size: 16 residues. Germline lookup yields CDR1 SGHAT and CDR2 FQDESV (reference sequence). The V end lost 0 bases, the J end lost 2 bases, and 12 bases lay between the germline ends. Here the CDR3 DNA reads TGTGCCAGCAGCTTAGCTGCTAGCGAGCCCACAGATACGCAGTATTTT. Protein: CASSLAASEPTDTQYF. Full variable domain (rest looked up from reference TRBV11-1 and TRBJ2-3): EAEVAQSPRYKITEKSQAVAFWCDPISGHATLYWYRQILGQGPELLVQFQDESVVDDSQLPKDRFSAERLKGVDSTLKIQPAELGDSAMYLCASSLAASEPTDTQYFGPGTRLTVL.

In its sample, this clonotype was seen a few times. The J gene is TRBJ1-5, the V gene TRBV20-1, with TRBD1 matching over 11 bases. The V gene's germline CDR1 is DFQATT and CDR2 SNEGSKA (reference sequence). This CDR3 is 14 amino acids long. Losses at the gene ends were 5 bases for V and 2 bases for J; bases not matched to a gene: 2. This CDR3 reads CSAGTGGGNQPQHF. CDR3 nucleotides: TGCAGTGCTGGGACAGGGGGTGGCAATCAGCCCCAGCATTTT.

This chain's CDR3 is CASMNRGSVETQYF. DNA of the CDR3: TGTGCCAGCATGAACAGGGGCTCGGTGGAGACCCAGTACTTC. The chain carries TRBV28 and TRBJ2-5, with TRBD1 matching over 7 bases. From germline, CDR1 is MDHEN and CDR2 SYDVKM. Germline trimming cut 7 bases from V and 5 bases from J; bases unmatched to any gene: 10. This CDR3 has 14 residues.

This clonotype appeared a few times. The chain uses TRBV5-1 and TRBJ2-5; 7 bases are shared with TRBD2. Per the germline V gene, CDR1 is SGHRS and CDR2 is YFSETQ. The CDR3 spans 16 residues. V dropped 4 bases and J dropped 2; count of bases not matched to a gene: 11. The CDR3 reads CASSTMVRGDQETQYF. In DNA, the CDR3 is TGCGCCAGCAGCACGATGGTCCGGGGGGATCAAGAGACCCAGTACTTC.

In this sample, this clonotype turned up a few times. J is TRBJ2-1 and V is TRBV6-2 or TRBV6-3, with TRBD2 identical over 11 bases. The junction had 20 bases not matched to a gene; V was cut back by 2 bases and J by 5 bases. The CDR3 spans 21 residues. Germline lookup yields CDR1 MNHEY and CDR2 SVGEGT. The CDR3 is CASSYPTTLVLAGGVNNEQFF. The CDR3 DNA reads as TGTGCCAGCAGTTACCCAACGACCCTCGTATTAGCGGGGGGGGTTAACAATGAGCAGTTCTTC.

This clonotype showed up just a few times. J is TRBJ2-1 and V is TRBV20-1, with 9 bases that match TRBD1. V shed 3 bases and J 4 bases; nucleotides not matched to a gene: 10. Germline V CDR1 and CDR2: DFQATT, SNEGSKA (reference sequence). There are 16 residues in the CDR3. The CDR3 coding sequence is TGCAGTGCTAGTCGCACCGGGACAGGGACATACAATGAGCAGTTCTTC. The encoded protein is CSASRTGTGTYNEQFF.

This clonotype has a count of ten or more. This chain uses TRBV29-1 with TRBJ2-2; TRBD1 is a possible D gene (5 bases). Germline V CDR1 and CDR2: SQVTM, ANQGSEA. The ends were cut back, 6 bases at V and 0 bases at J, with 8 bases in the middle. The length of the CDR3 is 13 residues. In DNA form, the CDR3 reads TGCAGCGTCCGACAGACGAACACCGGGGAGCTGTTTTTT. Translated: CSVRQTNTGELFF.

The chain carries TRBV20-1 and TRBJ2-7; TRBD1 matches at 7 bases. V was clipped by 3 bases and J by 6 bases; unmatched bases: 11. The CDR3 has 14 residues. Germline V gives CDR1 DFQATT, CDR2 SNEGSKA (reference sequence). Here the CDR3 DNA reads TGCAGTGCTAGTAACAGGGGCGGTTTTAGCGAGCAGTACTTC. Translation gives CSASNRGGFSEQYF.

This clonotype was counted many times. CDR3 DNA: TGTGCCAGCAGTTGGCTAGCGGCGCAAGAGACCCAGTACTTC. Translating gives CASSWLAAQETQYF. V usage is TRBV6-5 and J usage is TRBJ2-5; 7 bases are a match to TRBD2. V lost 4 bases to trimming and J lost 2 bases; unmatched junction nucleotides: 4. Germline assignment: CDR1 MNHEY and CDR2 SVGAGI. This CDR3 comprises 14 residues.